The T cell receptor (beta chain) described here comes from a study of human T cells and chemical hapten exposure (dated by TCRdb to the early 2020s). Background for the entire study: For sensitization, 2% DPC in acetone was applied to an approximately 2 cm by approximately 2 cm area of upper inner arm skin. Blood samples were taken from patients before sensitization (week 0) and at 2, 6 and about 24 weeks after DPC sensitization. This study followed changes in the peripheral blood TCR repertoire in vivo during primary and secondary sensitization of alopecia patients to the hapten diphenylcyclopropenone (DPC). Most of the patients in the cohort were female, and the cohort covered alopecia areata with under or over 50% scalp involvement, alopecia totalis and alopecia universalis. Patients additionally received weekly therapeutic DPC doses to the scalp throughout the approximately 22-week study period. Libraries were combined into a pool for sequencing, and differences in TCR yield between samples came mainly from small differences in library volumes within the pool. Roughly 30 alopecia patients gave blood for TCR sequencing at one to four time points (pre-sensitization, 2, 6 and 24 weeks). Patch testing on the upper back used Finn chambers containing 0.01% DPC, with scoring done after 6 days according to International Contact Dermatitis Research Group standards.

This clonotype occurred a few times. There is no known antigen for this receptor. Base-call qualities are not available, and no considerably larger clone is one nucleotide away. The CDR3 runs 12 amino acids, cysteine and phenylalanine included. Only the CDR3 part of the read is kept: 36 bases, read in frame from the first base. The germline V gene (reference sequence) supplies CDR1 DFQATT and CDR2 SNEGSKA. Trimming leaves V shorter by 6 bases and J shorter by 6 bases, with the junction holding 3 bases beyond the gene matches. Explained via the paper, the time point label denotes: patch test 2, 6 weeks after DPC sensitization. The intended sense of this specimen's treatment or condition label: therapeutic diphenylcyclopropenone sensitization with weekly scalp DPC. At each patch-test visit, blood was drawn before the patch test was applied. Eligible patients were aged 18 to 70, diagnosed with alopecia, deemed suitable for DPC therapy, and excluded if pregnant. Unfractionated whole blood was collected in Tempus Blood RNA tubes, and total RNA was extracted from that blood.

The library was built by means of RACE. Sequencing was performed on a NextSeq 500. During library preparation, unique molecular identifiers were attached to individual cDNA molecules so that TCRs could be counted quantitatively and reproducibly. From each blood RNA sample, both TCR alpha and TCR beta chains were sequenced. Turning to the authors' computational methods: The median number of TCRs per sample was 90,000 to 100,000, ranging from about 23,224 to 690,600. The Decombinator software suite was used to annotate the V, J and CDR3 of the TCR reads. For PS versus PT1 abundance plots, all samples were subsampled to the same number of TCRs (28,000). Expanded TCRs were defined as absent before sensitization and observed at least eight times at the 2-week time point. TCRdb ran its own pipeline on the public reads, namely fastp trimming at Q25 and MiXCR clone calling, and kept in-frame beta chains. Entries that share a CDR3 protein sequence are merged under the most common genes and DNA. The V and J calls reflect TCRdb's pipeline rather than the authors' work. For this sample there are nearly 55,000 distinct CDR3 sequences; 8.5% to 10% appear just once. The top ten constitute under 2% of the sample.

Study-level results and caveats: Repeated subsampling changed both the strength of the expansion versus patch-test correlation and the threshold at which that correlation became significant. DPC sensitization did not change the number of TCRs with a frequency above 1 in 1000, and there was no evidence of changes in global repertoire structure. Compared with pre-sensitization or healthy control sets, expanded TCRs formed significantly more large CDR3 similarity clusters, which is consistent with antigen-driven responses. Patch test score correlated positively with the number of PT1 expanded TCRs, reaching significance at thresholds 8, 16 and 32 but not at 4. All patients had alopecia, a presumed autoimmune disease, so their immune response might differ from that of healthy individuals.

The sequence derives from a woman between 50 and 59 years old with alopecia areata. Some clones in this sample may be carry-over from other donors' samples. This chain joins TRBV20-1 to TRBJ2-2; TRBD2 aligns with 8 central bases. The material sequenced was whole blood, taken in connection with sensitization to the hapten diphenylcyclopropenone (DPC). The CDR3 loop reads CSAGRASGELFF. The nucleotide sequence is TGCAGTGCCGGGAGGGCCTCCGGGGAGCTGTTTTTT.